A single sample is the source of the 5 T cell receptor beta chains below, sequenced in a study of blood T cells in healthy people across ages. It was with a sample-barcoded 5' primer and a J-beta primer mix that a second PCR of about 6 to 12 cycles was run. Via MiXCR, TCRdb re-called the 5' RACE reads, giving one row per CDR3 protein. The table lists 1.5 million to 2 million distinct CDR3 sequences, about 30% of them singletons, with 7.7% in the top ten. Sequencing input: blood. The receptors here all came from a woman younger than 45 in good health.

This clonotype was counted only a few times. The chain employs TRBV6-5 and TRBJ2-3; 8 nucleotides match TRBD1. There are 14 residues in the CDR3. Germline loops: CDR1 MNHEY, CDR2 SVGAGI. The V and J ends lost 3 bases and 4 bases, in that order; junction bases with no gene match: 3. The CDR3 here is CASSYQGASDTQYF. CDR3 DNA: TGTGCCAGCAGTTATCAGGGGGCGTCAGATACGCAGTATTTT.

This clonotype was observed a few times. This rearrangement joins TRBV12-3 or TRBV12-4 to TRBJ2-7; 9 nucleotides agree with TRBD2. The length of the CDR3 is 14 residues. The V segment lost 7 bases and the J segment 0 bases; nucleotides outside the gene matches: 4. The CDR3 DNA reads TGTGCCAGCAACCTAGCGGGGAGCTCCTACGAGCAGTACTTC. Translation: CASNLAGSSYEQYF.

This chain connects TRBV29-1 to TRBJ2-2; tentative D call: TRBD2 (7 bases). V was clipped by 4 bases and J by 6 bases, with 12 bases between them. This CDR3 comprises 13 residues. Germline-derived CDR1 and CDR2 are SQVTM and ANQGSEA. CDR3 in amino acids: CSVAGGAPGELFF. The CDR3, as DNA: TGCAGCGTTGCGGGGGGCGCCCCCGGGGAGCTGTTTTTT.

This clonotype has only a few counts. This chain links TRBV20-1 with TRBJ2-7; 7 positions agree with TRBD2. There are 15 residues in the CDR3. The ends lost 6 bases at V and 7 bases at J; junction bases unmatched: 18. The germline CDR1 and CDR2 sequences are DFQATT and SNEGSKA (reference sequence). CDR3 bases: TGCAGTGCGCCTGGGGCTAGCGGAAATTACAATGAGCAGTACTTC. Its translation is CSAPGASGNYNEQYF.

This clonotype was picked up a small number of times. The chain recombines TRBV5-1 with TRBJ2-1, with TRBD1 as a possible D gene (6 bases). Germline V gene lookup returns CDR1 SGHRS and CDR2 YFSETQ. Trimming shortened V by 6 bases and J by 6 bases, and 16 bases separated the two germline ends. This CDR3 spans 14 amino acids. In DNA form, the CDR3 reads TGCGCCAGCACCCCGAAAGACAGGTCCAATGAGCAGTTCTTC. Protein product: CASTPKDRSNEQFF.